The 13 T cell receptor beta chains reported below all come from one sample, sequenced in a study of blood T cell repertoires in COVID-19. This table comes from immunoSEQ multiplex PCR, and its TCRdb copy is limited to in-frame clones, with some not included. The sample holds 350,000 to 400,000 clones, 80% to 90% seen once. Sequencing was performed on PBMCs or T cells enriched from blood (not recorded which). These receptor sequences come from a man younger than 35 who had recovered from COVID-19.

The chain joins TRBV2 to TRBJ2-1; 7 positions match TRBD2. V gave up 8 bases and J gave up 6 bases; unmatched junction bases: 4. The CDR3 length is 12 residues. Germline lookup yields CDR1 SNHLY and CDR2 FYNNEI. The CDR3 protein is CASRGDSNEQFF. CDR3 nucleotides: TGTGCCAGCCGGGGGGACTCCAATGAGCAGTTCTTC.

The genes are TRBV19 and TRBJ1-3; 8 bases line up with TRBD1. Germline V gives CDR1 LNHDA, CDR2 SQIVND (reference sequence). The CDR3 is 14 amino acids. The J segment lost 2 bases and the V segment lost 8 bases, leaving 5 bases of the junction unmatched. The chain's CDR3 is CASSQGATGNTIYF. Here the CDR3 DNA reads TGTGCCAGTTCGCAGGGGGCGACTGGAAACACCATATATTTT.

In this sample, this clone turned up once. The V call is TRBV5-1, the J call TRBJ1-1; tentative D call: TRBD1 (6 bases). This CDR3 has 11 residues. Germline CDR1 and CDR2: SGHRS and YFSETQ. V was clipped by 5 bases and J by 11 bases, with 13 bases between them. The CDR3 sequence: CASRAGVVAFF. CDR3 bases: TGCGCCAGCAGGGCAGGGGTGGTGGCTTTCTTT.

The J gene is TRBJ2-4, the V gene TRBV5-1; tentative D call: TRBD1 (5 bases). Deletions cut 0 bases from V and 5 bases from J, with 9 bases between. This CDR3 comprises 14 residues. Germline values: CDR1 SGHRS, CDR2 YFSETQ. This chain's CDR3 is CASSLGGQQNIQYF. The CDR3 DNA reads as TGCGCCAGCAGCTTGGGAGGACAACAAAACATTCAGTACTTC. Variable domain in full (rest from reference TRBV5-1 and TRBJ2-4): KAGVTQTPRYLIKTRGQQVTLSCSPISGHRSVSWYQQTPGQGLQFLFEYFSETQRNKGNFPGRFSGRQFSNSRSEMNVSTLELGDSALYLCASSLGGQQNIQYFGAGTRLSVL.

The chain carries TRBV5-5 and TRBJ1-1; D is undetermined. CDR3 length equals 12 residues. V was trimmed by 0 bases and J by 4 bases, leaving 4 bases between them. From germline, CDR1 is SGHKS and CDR2 YYEKEE (reference sequence). CDR3 region: CASSLGATEAFF. The CDR3 nucleotides are TGTGCCAGCAGCTTGGGGGCCACTGAAGCTTTCTTT.

This chain connects TRBV15 to TRBJ1-2, with D unclear. The germline V gene has CDR1 LNHNV and CDR2 YYDKDF (reference sequence). V lost 0 bases and J lost 6, with 14 bases in between. The CDR3 consists of 15 residues. Here the CDR3 DNA reads TGTGCCACCAGCAGAGATGCGCTAGATGTCCATGGCTACACCTTC. It is translated as CATSRDALDVHGYTF.

The chain joins TRBV7-9 to TRBJ2-5; 9 bases line up with TRBD1. Trimming at V came to 3 bases and at J to 4 bases, leaving 0 bases not matched to a gene. Germline lookup yields CDR1 SEHNR and CDR2 FQNEAQ (reference sequence). CDR3 length equals 13 residues. The CDR3 sequence: CASSLDRGETQYF. The CDR3 region has the DNA TGTGCCAGCAGCTTGGACAGGGGAGAGACCCAGTACTTC. Filled out from reference TRBV7-9 and TRBJ2-5, the complete variable domain reads DTGVSQNPRHKITKRGQNVTFRCDPISEHNRLYWYRQTLGQGPEFLTYFQNEAQLEKSRLLSDRFSAERPKGSFSTLEIQRTEQGDSAMYLCASSLDRGETQYFGPGTRLLVL.

V usage is TRBV7-3 and J usage is TRBJ2-3; 7 nucleotides line up with TRBD2. The CDR3 is made up of 15 amino acids. Germline assignment: CDR1 SGHTA and CDR2 FQGTGA. V shed 2 bases and J 5 bases; nucleotides not matched to a gene: 7. CDR3 nucleotide sequence: TGTGCCAGCAGCTTAGTGGGAGGGCCGATAGATACGCAGTATTTT. It translates to CASSLVGGPIDTQYF. The variable domain in full, completed from reference TRBV7-3 and TRBJ2-3, reads GAGVSQTPSNKVTEKGKYVELRCDPISGHTALYWYRQSLGQGPEFLIYFQGTGAADDSGLPNDRFFAVRPEGSVSTLKIQRTERGDSAVYLCASSLVGGPIDTQYFGPGTRLTVL.

The rearrangement uses TRBV19 and TRBJ1-5; tentative D call: TRBD1 (5 bases). Trimming shortened V by 7 bases and J by 0 bases, and 10 bases separated the two germline ends. CDR1 is LNHDA and CDR2 is SQIVND in the germline V gene (reference sequence). This CDR3 is built from 14 residues. CDR3: CASTRGNSNQPQHF. The CDR3 nucleotides read TGTGCCAGTACAAGGGGAAATAGCAATCAGCCCCAGCATTTT.

The chain combines TRBV9 with TRBJ2-7, with TRBD2 identical over 7 bases. V trimming: 3 bases; J trimming: 3 bases; junction bases outside the gene matches: 3. Germline loops: CDR1 SGDLS, CDR2 YYNGEE. The CDR3 covers 13 residues. CDR3 DNA: TGTGCCAGCAGCGCAGGACTAGACTACGAGCAGTACTTC. Its protein is CASSAGLDYEQYF.

The chain links TRBV6-5 to TRBJ2-2; no clear D gene. The CDR3 spans 16 residues. Trimming stripped 2 bases from V and 6 bases from J, with 16 bases between. From germline, CDR1 is MNHEY and CDR2 SVGAGI. The CDR3 spells CASSYERPVKAGELFF. The CDR3 coding sequence is TGTGCCAGCAGTTACGAGCGACCCGTAAAGGCCGGGGAGCTGTTTTTT.

The chain links TRBV11-2 to TRBJ1-2; 10 bases match TRBD1. Trimming at V came to 0 bases and at J to 10 bases, leaving 5 bases not matched to a gene. This CDR3 is 14 amino acids long. The germline V gene encodes CDR1 SGHAT and CDR2 FQNNGV. The CDR3 reads CASSLDQGTGAYTF. CDR3 in DNA: TGTGCCAGCAGCTTAGATCAAGGGACAGGGGCCTACACCTTC.

J is TRBJ2-5 and V is TRBV5-1; 8 positions match TRBD1. J gave up 4 bases and V 0 bases, and 5 bases lay outside the gene matches. This CDR3 spans 15 amino acids. Germline V gene sequence: CDR1 SGHRS, CDR2 YFSETQ. This CDR3 is CASSLEEDRAETQYF. The CDR3 coding sequence is TGCGCCAGCAGCTTGGAGGAGGACAGGGCAGAGACCCAGTACTTC.